The 20 T cell receptor beta chains below were found in one sample sequenced in a study of blood T cell repertoires in COVID-19. This table comes from immunoSEQ multiplex PCR, and its TCRdb copy is limited to in-frame clones, with some not included. The repertoire consists of over 200,000 clones, with about 83% occurring once and the leading ten covering approximately 6.2%. Specimen: peripheral blood. The receptor set was obtained from a man between 60 and 75 years old who had recovered from COVID-19.

The chain combines TRBV19 with TRBJ1-4, with D perhaps TRBD1 (6 bases). Germline assignment: CDR1 LNHDA and CDR2 SQIVND (reference sequence). Trimming left V 3 bases short and J 8 bases short, with 16 bases between. The CDR3 is 15 residues long. CDR3 sequence (DNA): TGTGCCAGTAGTATCCTGGGGGAGGGGGAAGAAAAACTGTTTTTT. Translation gives CASSILGEGEEKLFF.

This clone appeared a few times. CDR3 nucleotides: TGTGCCAGCAGCCATTCCGCGATGACTCGCTCGAGAGGCTACACCTTC. It specifies CASSHSAMTRSRGYTF. The J gene is TRBJ1-2, the V gene TRBV3-1 (or the pseudogene TRBV3-2); D remains ambiguous. This CDR3 comprises 16 residues. Germline CDR1 LGHDT, CDR2 YNNKEL (reference sequence). Deletions cut 3 bases from V and 8 bases from J, with 22 bases between.

The gene calls are TRBV27 and TRBJ1-1; tentatively, D is TRBD1 (5 bases). V was pared by 6 bases and J by 4 bases, with 24 bases between. The CDR3 totals 17 residues. The germline CDR1 and CDR2 sequences are MNHEY and SMNVEV (reference sequence). The CDR3 DNA follows: TGTGCCAGCAGGAAATACCGACAGCGCCCAGGTGGCACTGAAGCTTTCTTT. It encodes CASRKYRQRPGGTEAFF.

CDR3 residues: CASRTGGNGAKNIQYF. CDR3 bases: TGTGCCAGCAGGACGGGGGGTAATGGGGCCAAAAACATTCAGTACTTC. The chain carries TRBV5-4 and TRBJ2-4; 7 nucleotides match TRBD2. After removal of 5 bases from V and 1 base from J, the junction contained 9 bases not matched to a gene. Germline-derived CDR1 and CDR2 are SGHNT and YYREEE (reference sequence). CDR3 size: 16 residues.

This clone was seen more than once but under ten times. The chain recombines TRBV30 with TRBJ1-2; TRBD1 is a possible D gene (5 bases). The ends were cut back, 1 base at V and 4 bases at J, with 10 bases in the middle. This CDR3 region has 13 residues. CDR1 is GTSNPN and CDR2 is SVGIG in the germline V gene (reference sequence). The CDR3 is CAWSGTIGYGYTF. CDR3 sequence (DNA): TGTGCCTGGAGTGGGACAATAGGCTATGGCTACACCTTC.

This sequence joins TRBV10-3 and TRBJ2-7, with 7 bases lining up with TRBD1. The germline V gene has CDR1 ENHRY and CDR2 SYGVKD. This CDR3 region has 14 residues. Losses at the gene ends were 10 bases for V and 0 bases for J; bases not matched to a gene: 9. CDR3 DNA: TGTGCCACCGGTGCCGGGACAGTCTCCTACGAGCAGTACTTC. The encoded protein is CATGAGTVSYEQYF.

This clone was seen ten or more times. This chain connects TRBV12-3 or TRBV12-4 to TRBJ1-2; D remains unclear. Deletions cut 5 bases from V and 4 bases from J, with 8 bases between. The CDR3 runs to 12 residues. CDR3 residues: CASSPRLYGYTF. CDR3 nucleotides: TGTGCCAGCAGTCCACGACTCTATGGCTACACCTTC.

Of note for this clone: Mismatch with germline at one junction end may stem from a read error. This chain connects TRBV27 to TRBJ2-5; tentative D call: TRBD2 (6 bases). Germline V gene lookup returns CDR1 MNHEY and CDR2 SMNVEV (reference sequence). This CDR3 region has 13 residues. The CDR3 nucleotides are TGTGCCAGTAGTTTATTCGGGGGACAGACCCAGTACTTC. It codes for CASSLFGGQTQYF.

This chain connects TRBV10-2 to TRBJ2-7; 7 positions match TRBD1. Trimming cost V 5 bases and J 8 bases; bases outside gene matches: 12. This CDR3 has 14 residues. The germline gives CDR1 WSHSY, CDR2 SAAADI. CDR3 sequence (DNA): TGCGCCAGCAGTTCCGGGACAGAAGGTTACAAGCAGTACTTC. It encodes CASSSGTEGYKQYF.

This rearrangement joins TRBV7-9 to TRBJ1-1, with 7 nucleotides matching TRBD1. This CDR3 has 14 amino acids. Losses at the gene ends were 4 bases for V and 4 bases for J; bases not matched to a gene: 6. CDR1 and CDR2 (germline): SEHNR, FQNEAQ (reference sequence). CDR3 DNA: TGTGCCAGCAGCTCACAACAGGGGTCCACTGAAGCTTTCTTT. This encodes CASSSQQGSTEAFF.

This chain connects TRBV19 to TRBJ2-2; a weak D match, TRBD1 (5 bases). The CDR3 sequence is 16 residues long. Trimming left V 2 bases short and J 5 bases short, with 15 bases between. Looked up from germline, CDR1 is LNHDA and CDR2 is SQIVND (reference sequence). CDR3: CASSIPQGIGTGELFF. For the CDR3, the DNA is TGTGCCAGTAGTATACCCCAGGGAATCGGTACCGGGGAGCTGTTTTTT.

The gene calls are TRBV4-1 and TRBJ1-4, with 12 bases lining up with TRBD1. The germline V gene has CDR1 MGHRA and CDR2 YSYEKL. With 4 bases clipped from V and 8 bases from J, the junction kept 2 bases outside the gene matches. CDR3 length: 14 amino acids. CDR3 coding DNA: TGCGCCAGCAGCCCGGGACAGGGGGCAGAAAAACTGTTTTTT. Translated: CASSPGQGAEKLFF.

The V call is TRBV7-9, the J call TRBJ1-4; 7 bases fit TRBD1. Trimming removed 7 bases from V and 10 bases from J; junction bases left unmatched: 24. Germline V lookup: CDR1 SEHNR, CDR2 FQNEAQ (reference sequence). The CDR3 sequence is 18 residues long. The CDR3 nucleotides are TGTGCCAGCATCCCTGAGGTCAGGGGGTATGGGTCTCGCCCAAAACTGTTTTTT. Translating gives CASIPEVRGYGSRPKLFF.

V is TRBV28 and J is TRBJ2-7; 7 bases are shared with TRBD1. Germline trimming cut 2 bases from V and 3 bases from J; bases unmatched to any gene: 7. Germline loops: CDR1 MDHEN, CDR2 SYDVKM. There are 15 residues in the CDR3. The chain's CDR3 is CASSLLTGTLYEQYF. As DNA, the CDR3 is TGTGCCAGCAGTTTACTGACAGGGACCCTCTACGAGCAGTACTTC. Full variable domain (rest looked up from reference TRBV28 and TRBJ2-7): DVKVTQSSRYLVKRTGEKVFLECVQDMDHENMFWYRQDPGLGLRLIYFSYDVKMKEKGDIPEGYSVSREKKERFSLILESASTNQTSMYLCASSLLTGTLYEQYFGPGTRLTVT.

This clone appeared once. This chain links TRBV28 with TRBJ1-3; 8 positions agree with TRBD1. This CDR3 is 16 amino acids long. Germline values: CDR1 MDHEN, CDR2 SYDVKM. The trim removed 5 bases at V and 2 bases at J, leaving 8 bases unmatched. The CDR3 region has the DNA TGTGCCAGCAGTGCCGGGACAGGTCAAACTGGAAACACCATATATTTT. Amino acids: CASSAGTGQTGNTIYF.

In DNA, the CDR3 is TGTGCCAGTAGTATTAGTGAGGGGGCGCGACGATCACCCCTCCACTTT. This gives the protein CASSISEGARRSPLHF. The chain employs TRBV19 and TRBJ1-6; 7 bases align to TRBD1. Germline-derived CDR1 and CDR2 are LNHDA and SQIVND (reference sequence). The CDR3 runs to 16 residues. The V segment lost 3 bases and the J segment 10 bases; nucleotides outside the gene matches: 12.

The V gene is TRBV30, the J gene TRBJ1-5, with D possibly matching TRBD1 (6 bases). The CDR3 is 13 amino acids. Trimming took off 0 bases at V and 7 bases at J, with 10 bases between the two ends. Germline V gene data show CDR1 as GTSNPN and CDR2 as SVGIG (reference sequence). This CDR3 reads CAWSVQGQQPQHF. The CDR3, as DNA: TGTGCCTGGAGTGTACAGGGTCAGCAGCCCCAGCATTTT.

The chain combines TRBV6-6 with TRBJ2-7, with D maybe TRBD1 (7 bases). V gave up 5 bases and J gave up 1 base, with 12 bases separating them. The CDR3 loop spans 14 amino acids. The germline V gene has CDR1 MNHNY and CDR2 SVGAGI (reference sequence). The DNA of the CDR3 is TGTGCCAGCAGTGGGGCAGGGGGGTCCTACGAGCAGTACTTC. Protein sequence: CASSGAGGSYEQYF.

The chain joins TRBV28 to TRBJ2-1; weak D call: TRBD2 (5 bases). Per the germline V gene, CDR1 is MDHEN and CDR2 is SYDVKM. The CDR3 contains 16 residues. Trimming shortened V by 6 bases and J by 0 bases, and 15 bases separated the two germline ends. CDR3 nucleotide sequence: TGTGCCAGCAGCCAACTCCCCAGCGGCTCCTACAATGAGCAGTTCTTC. Its translation: CASSQLPSGSYNEQFF.

The CDR3 DNA follows: TGTGCCAGCTTCCCCGGTGGGACAGCCGACACTGAAGCTTTCTTT. Translation: CASFPGGTADTEAFF. V usage is TRBV28 and J usage is TRBJ1-1, with 7 bases lining up with TRBD1. After removal of 8 bases from V and 3 bases from J, the junction contained 12 bases not matched to a gene. The CDR3 is 15 amino acids. The germline V gene encodes CDR1 MDHEN and CDR2 SYDVKM.